These T cell receptor beta chains were read from a single sample in a study of beta chain features in type 1 diabetes. Sequencing was performed with immunoSEQ multiplex PCR; in TCRdb, only in-frame clones are kept and a portion is missing. The table shows 900,000 or so clones, with 15% to 20% occurring only once. The material sequenced was naive CD4+ T cells from blood. The receptors here all came from a young woman in good health. CDR3s include the opening cysteine and the closing phenylalanine or tryptophan. A D gene is named only where the DNA matches it firmly. Size is omitted from some rows. Given values are once, few, many or a class for expanded clones.

>.|TRBJ1-1|.|TRBV18
TGTGCCAGCTCACCATCAGGTTACAGGATCACTGAAGCTTTCTTT
CASSPSGYRITEAFF
>.|TRBJ1-4|TRBD1|TRBV4-1
TGCGCCAGCAGCCAAGGACAGGGGAAGATTGGAGAAAAACTGTTTTTT
CASSQGQGKIGEKLFF
>few|TRBJ2-2|TRBD1|TRBV7-9
TGTGCCAGCACCCTAACAGGGGGCGCGACCGGGGAGCTGTTTTTT
CASTLTGGATGELFF
>few|TRBJ2-5|.|TRBV7-9
TGTGCCAGCAGCCAAGGCCAGAACAAACAAGAGGCCCAGTACTTC
CASSQGQNKQEAQYF
>.|TRBJ2-7|.|TRBV6-6
TGTGCCAGCAGCCGGAAAATCCAGGGGGACTCGGTCGAGCAGTACTTC
CASSRKIQGDSVEQYF
>.|TRBJ2-2|.|TRBV15
TGTGCCACCAGCAGAGTTAATGTATATGGGGAGTGGGCCGGGGAGCTGTTTTTT
CATSRVNVYGEWAGELFF
>.|TRBJ1-2|.|TRBV27
TGTGCCAGCGGACCCCCGGGACGACGAGTTCATGGCTACACCTTC
CASGPPGRRVHGYTF
>.|TRBJ2-6|.|TRBV7-2
TGTGCCAGCAGCCTATACGGGACTGCCTCTGGGGCCAACGTCCTGACTTTC
CASSLYGTASGANVLTF
>few|TRBJ2-1|.|TRBV28
TGTGCCAGCACCCCAATAGCGGTGTTCGATTATGAGCAGTTCTTC
CASTPIAVFDYEQFF
>.|TRBJ1-1|.|TRBV10-3
TGTGCCATCAGTGAGTCGGGGGCGATGAACACTGAAGCTTTCTTT
CAISESGAMNTEAFF
>few|TRBJ1-1|.|TRBV7-2
TGTGCCAGCAGCTCCCCCGAGTCCCTTCTGAACACTGAAGCTTTCTTT
CASSSPESLLNTEAFF
>few|TRBJ2-7|TRBD2|TRBV7-9
TGTGCCAGCAGCTTACGGGCTAGCGGGAGGCCTTACGAGCAGTACTTC
CASSLRASGRPYEQYF
>.|TRBJ1-6|.|TRBV18
TGTGCCAGCTCACCCGGACAGCGGCCCAATTCACCCCTCCACTTT
CASSPGQRPNSPLHF
>few|TRBJ2-5|.|TRBV18
TGTGCCAGCTCACCCTCGGGCCAAGAGACCCAGTACTTC
CASSPSGQETQYF
>.|TRBJ2-7|.|TRBV10-3
TGTGCCATCGGGACCACCCGTGGAGGCTACGAGCAGTACTTC
CAIGTTRGGYEQYF
>few|TRBJ2-1|.|TRBV27
TGTGCCAGCAGTTACCACAATGAGCAGTTCTTC
CASSYHNEQFF
>.|TRBJ2-1|.|TRBV9
TGTGCCAGCAGCGACAGCGCCTTCTCCTACAATGAGCAGTTCTTC
CASSDSAFSYNEQFF
>.|TRBJ2-5|TRBD2|TRBV11-2
TGTGCCAGCAGCCACAGACTAGCGGGAGGGCCCGGCTCCCAAGAGACCCAGTACTTC
CASSHRLAGGPGSQETQYF
>.|TRBJ1-4|.|TRBV28
TGTGCCAGCAGTTTCCTATCAACGGCGAATGAAAAACTGTTTTTT
CASSFLSTANEKLFF
>few|TRBJ2-2|.|TRBV2
TGTGCCAGCACCATCAGGTTACCCGGGGAGCTGTTTTTT
CASTIRLPGELFF
>.|TRBJ1-2|.|TRBV6-6
TGTGCCAGCAGCCTAGGGGAAGACTATGGCTACACCTTC
CASSLGEDYGYTF
>few|TRBJ2-7|.|TRBV10-3
TGTGCCGGGGGGGCCAGCGGGTACGAGCAGTACTTC
CAGGASGYEQYF
>.|TRBJ1-4|.|TRBV19
TGTGCCAGTAGCGGATTCGGGGTTATCTCTTTAGAAAAACTGTTTTTT
CASSGFGVISLEKLFF
>few|TRBJ2-3|.|TRBV19
TGTGCCAGTAGTATTTGGTTACGTTCAGATACGCAGTATTTT
CASSIWLRSDTQYF
>few|TRBJ1-4|.|TRBV5-8
TGTGCCAGCAGCTTGGTTGATGCAACTAATGAAAAACTGTTTTTT
CASSLVDATNEKLFF
>few|TRBJ1-1|.|TRBV6-6
TGTGCCAGCAGTTACGAAGGCAGGGGAACTGAAGCTTTCTTT
CASSYEGRGTEAFF